These 18 T cell receptor beta chains were sequenced from one sample in a study of blood T cells in healthy people across ages. Next came a second PCR, run for about 7 to 11 cycles, which used a sample-barcoded 5' primer along with a J-beta primer mix. Via MiXCR, TCRdb re-called the 5' RACE reads, giving one row per CDR3 protein. The sample shows about 1.6 million distinct CDR3 sequences, about 32% of them seen only once. The sequenced sample was blood. These receptors were taken from a woman under 40 in good health.

The chain couples TRBV19 to TRBJ1-2; D is perhaps TRBD1 (6 bases). Trimming pared 4 bases from V and 4 bases from J, leaving 13 bases between. Germline values: CDR1 LNHDA, CDR2 SQIVND (reference sequence). This CDR3 region has 14 residues. The CDR3 protein is CASSNTRGGYGYTF. The CDR3 DNA sequence: TGTGCCAGTAGTAACACCAGGGGCGGCTATGGCTACACCTTC. Full variable domain (missing parts from reference TRBV19 and TRBJ1-2): DGGITQSPKYLFRKEGQNVTLSCEQNLNHDAMYWYRQDPGQGLRLIYYSQIVNDFQKGDIAEGYSVSREKKESFPLTVTSAQKNPTAFYLCASSNTRGGYGYTFGSGTRLTVV.

In regard to this clonotype: Relative to the germline gene, one junction end is altered; a read error may explain this. This chain links TRBV7-8 with TRBJ2-7, with 7 bases fitting TRBD2. Germline CDR1 and CDR2: SGHVS and FQNEAQ. The length of the CDR3 is 17 residues. The CDR3 nucleotides are TGTGCCAACAGCCTAGGGCTAGCGGTCGCGGGCTCCTACGAGCAGTACTTC. Translating it yields CANSLGLAVAGSYEQYF.

The chain is built from TRBV11-3 and TRBJ2-3; 12 bases fit TRBD2. The CDR3 is made up of 20 amino acids. CDR1 SGHNT and CDR2 YENEEA come from the germline V gene. The V segment lost 2 bases and the J segment 5 bases; nucleotides outside the gene matches: 17. DNA of the CDR3: TGTGCCAGCAGCTTATCTGTGGACAATTGGACTAGCGGGGCGGTAGATACGCAGTATTTT. This gives the protein CASSLSVDNWTSGAVDTQYF.

This clonotype was counted only a few times. V and J are TRBV5-1 and TRBJ2-2, with D unclear. The CDR3 is made up of 15 amino acids. Germline lookup yields CDR1 SGHRS and CDR2 YFSETQ. V was clipped by 4 bases and J by 3 bases, with 13 bases between them. The DNA for the CDR3 is TGCGCCAGCAGCCCATGGAACCGAGACACCGGGGAGCTGTTTTTT. Amino acids: CASSPWNRDTGELFF.

The chain uses TRBV6-4 and TRBJ2-1, with 10 bases identical to TRBD2. The CDR3 has 14 amino acids. J was trimmed by 7 bases and V by 6 bases; bases with no gene match: 6. Germline values: CDR1 MRHNA, CDR2 SNTAGT. This CDR3 reads CASSAGTSVNEQFF. CDR3 DNA sequence: TGTGCCAGCAGCGCCGGGACTAGCGTAAATGAGCAGTTCTTC.

This clonotype was observed a handful of times. The rearrangement uses TRBV7-9 and TRBJ2-2; D may be TRBD1 or TRBD2 (6 bases each). CDR3 length: 16 amino acids. Germline CDR1 is SEHNR and CDR2 is FQNEAQ (reference sequence). V gave up 7 bases and J gave up 1 base, with 16 bases separating them. The CDR3 here is CASTPFGGQNTGELFF. For the CDR3, the DNA is TGTGCCAGCACGCCCTTTGGGGGGCAGAACACCGGGGAGCTGTTTTTT.

This clonotype was recorded a few times. This sequence joins TRBV5-5 and TRBJ1-4, with D unresolved. Germline lookup yields CDR1 SGHKS and CDR2 YYEKEE (reference sequence). CDR3 size: 11 residues. Between the trimmed V and J ends, which lost 4 bases and 10 bases, there was a span of 8 bases. CDR3 residues: CASSQEGKLFF. The CDR3 coding sequence is TGTGCCAGCAGCCAGGAAGGAAAACTGTTTTTT. The whole variable domain, filled in from reference TRBV5-5 and TRBJ1-4, reads DAGVTQSPTHLIKTRGQQVTLRCSPISGHKSVSWYQQVLGQGPQFIFQYYEKEERGRGNFPDRFSARQFPNYSSELNVNALLLGDSALYLCASSQEGKLFFGSGTQLSVL.

This clonotype was picked up many times. This chain links TRBV13 with TRBJ2-6; D is unresolved. V gave up 5 bases and J gave up 0 bases, with 14 bases separating them. Germline V gives CDR1 PRHDT, CDR2 FYEKMQ (reference sequence). The CDR3 has 17 amino acids. CDR3 sequence: CASSRRIGDSGANVLTF. CDR3 bases: TGTGCCAGCAGCCGCCGAATTGGAGACTCTGGGGCCAACGTCCTGACTTTC.

This rearrangement joins TRBV4-1 to TRBJ2-3; weak D call: TRBD2 (7 bases). The CDR3 has 19 residues. CDR1 and CDR2 from the germline V gene are MGHRA and YSYEKL. With 1 base removed from V and 0 bases from J, the gap between germline ends came to 20 bases. CDR3 in DNA: TGCGCCAGCAGCCAAGGGAGGGGGGGGGACATTTCTAGCACAGATACGCAGTATTTT. Its protein product is CASSQGRGGDISSTDTQYF.

This clonotype was recorded at least ten times. The chain joins TRBV7-2 to TRBJ2-1; tentatively, D is TRBD1 (5 bases). The CDR3 sequence is 14 residues long. Trimming took off 4 bases at V and 9 bases at J, with 16 bases between the two ends. Germline CDR1 SGHTA, CDR2 FQGNSA. CDR3 DNA: TGTGCCAGCAGCTACCTACAGGTCTCGGGTGAGCAGTTCTTC. This codes for CASSYLQVSGEQFF.

Here the CDR3 DNA reads TGTGCCAGCAGCCAAGGACCGCCAGGGTCCGGGGCCAACGTCCTGACTTTC. Translated, it gives CASSQGPPGSGANVLTF. This sequence joins TRBV3-1 and TRBJ2-6; possibly TRBD1 for D (5 bases). Germline V gene sequence: CDR1 LGHDT, CDR2 YNNKEL (reference sequence). Trimming removed 1 base at V and 4 bases at J, with 14 bases between. This CDR3 has 17 residues.

Comment on this clonotype: At one boundary the junction diverges from the germline segment, which might be a read error. The rearrangement joins TRBV3-1 to TRBJ2-5, with no clear D. The CDR3 is made up of 12 amino acids. CDR1 is LGHDT, CDR2 YNNKEL, per germline (reference sequence). CDR3 in DNA: TGTGCCAGCACAGGTTGGCGAGAGACCCAGGACTTC. It codes for CASTGWRETQDF.

This clonotype was picked up a small number of times. This chain links TRBV5-1 with TRBJ2-5; a possible D gene is TRBD2 (6 bases). Germline V lookup: CDR1 SGHRS, CDR2 YFSETQ. The CDR3 runs 12 residues. V was shortened by 4 bases and J by 11 bases, with 15 bases between the two germline ends. CDR3 DNA: TGCGCCAGCAGCCGTGGAGGGGTTGGGCAGTACTTC. Translation gives CASSRGGVGQYF.

This clonotype showed up just a few times. This rearrangement joins TRBV7-9 to TRBJ2-7, with 9 bases matching TRBD2. Germline trimming cut 5 bases from V and 5 bases from J; bases unmatched to any gene: 13. CDR3 length: 16 residues. Germline CDR1 is SEHNR and CDR2 is FQNEAQ (reference sequence). The CDR3 is CASSNRGIAGVHEQYF. CDR3 nucleotides: TGTGCCAGCAGCAACCGAGGGATAGCGGGAGTACACGAGCAGTACTTC. Variable domain in full (rest from reference TRBV7-9 and TRBJ2-7): DTGVSQNPRHKITKRGQNVTFRCDPISEHNRLYWYRQTLGQGPEFLTYFQNEAQLEKSRLLSDRFSAERPKGSFSTLEIQRTEQGDSAMYLCASSNRGIAGVHEQYFGPGTRLTVT.

This clonotype was observed a few times. The chain recombines TRBV14 with TRBJ2-1; the match to TRBD2 covers 11 bases. CDR1 and CDR2 from the germline V gene are SGHDN and FVKESK. V was pared by 0 bases and J by 7 bases, with 11 bases of the junction left unmatched. This CDR3 spans 18 amino acids. The CDR3, as DNA: TGTGCCAGCAGCCAAGATCTGGGTTGGGGACTAGCGGTTAATGAGCAGTTCTTC. Its protein is CASSQDLGWGLAVNEQFF.

The chain carries TRBV4-2 and TRBJ1-2, with TRBD1 identical over 9 bases. V shed 5 bases and J 2 bases; nucleotides not matched to a gene: 9. The CDR3 runs 16 residues. Germline CDR1 is LGHNA and CDR2 is YNFKEQ. The CDR3 region has the DNA TGTGCCAGCAGCTATCTTAGCGGGACAGGGAACTATGGCTACACCTTC. Translating it yields CASSYLSGTGNYGYTF.

This clonotype was seen only a few times. The rearrangement joins TRBV28 to TRBJ2-7, with TRBD1 matching 10 bases. The germline V gene encodes CDR1 MDHEN and CDR2 SYDVKM. The CDR3 runs 16 residues. J was trimmed by 3 bases and V by 4 bases; bases with no gene match: 9. The CDR3 DNA sequence: TGTGCCAGCAGTTCGGGACAGGGGAGGATGAACTACGAGCAGTACTTC. Translation gives CASSSGQGRMNYEQYF.

This clonotype was counted a single time. Sequence at one end of the junction differs from germline and may be a read error. The chain has TRBV15 and TRBJ1-4; unclear D gene. Germline CDR1 is LNHNV and CDR2 is YYDKDF (reference sequence). This CDR3 spans 15 amino acids. The CDR3 region has the DNA TGTGTCACCAGCAGATCGGCTACAACTAATGAAAAACTGTTTTTT. This translates into CVTSRSATTNEKLFF.